The 17 T cell receptor beta chains below all came from one sample that was sequenced in a study of T cell changes during pregnancy in multiple sclerosis. The repertoire was sequenced with immunoSEQ multiplex PCR; TCRdb's copy has only in-frame clones and lacks some. The sample lists about 68,000 clones; 90% were seen once. Source: peripheral blood, taken in the third trimester of pregnancy. These receptors were collected from a female donor with multiple sclerosis, enrolled in a pregnancy study.

In its sample, this clone was seen a few times. The genes are TRBV7-3 and TRBJ1-1; D is undetermined. Trimming stripped 6 bases from V and 1 base from J, with 15 bases between. This CDR3 spans 15 amino acids. CDR1 and CDR2 (germline): SGHTA, FQGTGA. The CDR3 loop reads CASSSWASGNTEAFF. Here the CDR3 DNA reads TGTGCCAGCAGTTCTTGGGCCTCCGGGAACACTGAAGCTTTCTTT.

The V gene is TRBV6-6, the J gene TRBJ1-1, with D possibly matching TRBD1 (6 bases). The CDR3 covers 12 residues. Trimming removed 8 bases from V and 1 base from J, with 8 bases in between. Germline loops: CDR1 MNHNY, CDR2 SVGAGI (reference sequence). CDR3 residues: CASWGQNTEAFF. The CDR3 bases are TGTGCCAGCTGGGGGCAGAACACTGAAGCTTTCTTT.

V and J are TRBV30 and TRBJ2-6; 7 nucleotides align to TRBD1. The CDR3 extends over 14 amino acids. Germline assignment: CDR1 GTSNPN and CDR2 SVGIG (reference sequence). Germline trimming cut 4 bases from V and 0 bases from J; bases unmatched to any gene: 0. The CDR3 loop reads CAWTGGSGANVLTF. The CDR3 nucleotides read TGTGCCTGGACAGGGGGCTCTGGGGCCAACGTCCTGACTTTC.

V and J are TRBV30 and TRBJ2-7, with D maybe TRBD2 (7 bases). This CDR3 is built from 16 residues. The germline V and J ends were trimmed by 2 bases and 3 bases, with 20 bases remaining between them. Per germline, CDR1 GTSNPN and CDR2 SVGIG (reference sequence). DNA of the CDR3: TGTGCCTGGAGTACGCCGCCCGGGGAGGGGGTCTACGAGCAGTACTTC. It codes for CAWSTPPGEGVYEQYF.

This chain joins TRBV9 and TRBJ2-1, with 7 bases fitting TRBD2. This CDR3 is 14 amino acids long. Germline CDR1 and CDR2: SGDLS and YYNGEE. The V gene end was trimmed by 4 bases and the J gene end by 3 bases; junction bases not matched to a gene: 4. The CDR3 DNA follows: TGTGCCAGCAGCAGAGGACTAGGCTACAATGAGCAGTTCTTC. Translated, it gives CASSRGLGYNEQFF. The whole variable domain, filled in from reference TRBV9 and TRBJ2-1, reads DSGVTQTPKHLITATGQRVTLRCSPRSGDLSVYWYQQSLDQGLQFLIQYYNGEERAKGNILERFSAQQFPDLHSELNLSSLELGDSALYFCASSRGLGYNEQFFGPGTRLTVL.

CDR3 loop: CASSLRGTGQPQHF. CDR3 nucleotide sequence: TGTGCCAGCAGTTTGAGGGGGACGGGCCAGCCCCAGCATTTT. The V and J genes are TRBV28 and TRBJ1-5; tentatively, D is TRBD1 (6 bases). Trimming removed 3 bases at V and 7 bases at J, with 13 bases between. This CDR3 is built from 14 residues. Germline-derived CDR1 and CDR2 are MDHEN and SYDVKM.

The J gene is TRBJ1-1, the V gene TRBV9, with 9 bases fitting TRBD1. The CDR3 has 17 residues. J gave up 2 bases and V 0 bases, and 8 bases lay outside the gene matches. Germline CDR1 reads SGDLS; CDR2 reads YYNGEE. The CDR3 is CASSVGGTGLLNTEAFF. CDR3 DNA sequence: TGTGCCAGCAGCGTAGGAGGGACAGGGCTCCTTAACACTGAAGCTTTCTTT.

This chain links TRBV18 with TRBJ2-7, with TRBD1 as a possible D gene (6 bases). V lost 8 bases to trimming and J lost 4 bases, with 15 bases between them. The germline V gene has CDR1 KGHSH and CDR2 LQKENI. This CDR3 contains 13 residues. In DNA, the CDR3 is TGTGCCAGCGCTACAGGGTTGGGGTACGAGCAGTACTTC. Its translation is CASATGLGYEQYF.

V usage is TRBV6-4 and J usage is TRBJ2-1; TRBD2 matches at 12 bases. The CDR3 totals 19 residues. Germline V gene data show CDR1 as MRHNA and CDR2 as SNTAGT. The ends lost 0 bases at V and 0 bases at J; junction bases unmatched: 6. This CDR3 is CASSDSRTSGAPSYNEQFF. DNA for the CDR3: TGTGCCAGCAGTGACTCCAGGACTAGCGGGGCTCCCTCCTACAATGAGCAGTTCTTC.

The V gene is TRBV12-2, the J gene TRBJ1-5; the table's D call, TRBD1, has no DNA check behind it. TRBV12-2 corresponds to a pseudogene. The CDR3 consists of 14 residues. The DNA for the CDR3 is TGTGCAAGTCGCTTAAGGGGGTACAATCAGCCCCAGCATTTT. Translated, it gives CASRLRGYNQPQHF.

CDR3 DNA: TGCGCCAGCAGCTTGGCACTAGCGGGGCGGGGGCAAGAGACCCAGTACTTC. It translates to CASSLALAGRGQETQYF. This chain joins TRBV5-1 and TRBJ2-5, with TRBD2 matching 10 bases. V lost 0 bases to trimming and J lost 2 bases; unmatched junction nucleotides: 7. Germline CDR1 SGHRS, CDR2 YFSETQ. The CDR3 consists of 17 residues.

This clone has a single count. V usage is TRBV6-4 and J usage is TRBJ2-1; D might be TRBD2 (5 bases). The ends were cut back, 5 bases at V and 5 bases at J, with 7 bases in the middle. Germline V CDR1 and CDR2: MRHNA, SNTAGT. The CDR3 extends over 12 amino acids. CDR3 amino acids: CASSRGDNEQFF. The CDR3 DNA is TGTGCCAGCAGTCGGGGAGACAATGAGCAGTTCTTC.

The chain is built from TRBV7-9 and TRBJ1-2; D remains ambiguous. Germline CDR1 is SEHNR and CDR2 is FQNEAQ (reference sequence). V lost 3 bases, J lost 2 bases, and 7 bases lay in between. The CDR3 consists of 13 residues. The CDR3 DNA reads TGTGCCAGCAGCTTTGGCAGGAACTATGGCTACACCTTC. Its protein product is CASSFGRNYGYTF.

This sequence joins TRBV11-2 and TRBJ2-1, with 7 positions matching TRBD1. This CDR3 is built from 14 residues. Germline loops: CDR1 SGHAT, CDR2 FQNNGV. V was pared by 3 bases and J by 5 bases, with 4 bases of the junction left unmatched. The CDR3 DNA reads as TGTGCCAGCAGCTTGTCGGGACAGCACAATGAGCAGTTCTTC. This codes for CASSLSGQHNEQFF.

The table lists this clone with a count of one. The chain carries TRBV7-3 and TRBJ2-1; 12 nucleotides align to TRBD2. Germline loops: CDR1 SGHTA, CDR2 FQGTGA. The V and J ends lost 8 bases and 10 bases, in that order; junction bases with no gene match: 6. CDR3 size: 13 residues. CDR3 sequence: CASGLAGTLEQFF. CDR3 nucleotides: TGTGCCAGCGGACTAGCGGGGACTTTAGAGCAGTTCTTC. The full variable domain, in which reference TRBV7-3 and TRBJ2-1 provide the parts outside the CDR3, is GAGVSQTPSNKVTEKGKYVELRCDPISGHTALYWYRQSLGQGPEFLIYFQGTGAADDSGLPNDRFFAVRPEGSVSTLKIQRTERGDSAVYLCASGLAGTLEQFFGPGTRLTVL.

This chain connects TRBV2 to TRBJ2-1; 10 nucleotides agree with TRBD2. Germline V gives CDR1 SNHLY, CDR2 FYNNEI. Losses at the gene ends were 4 bases for V and 5 bases for J; bases not matched to a gene: 5. The CDR3 length is 15 residues. The CDR3 here is CASSVLAGDHNEQFF. CDR3 bases: TGTGCCAGCAGTGTTCTAGCGGGAGATCACAATGAGCAGTTCTTC.

The chain is built from TRBV2 and TRBJ1-5; 8 nucleotides line up with TRBD1. From germline, CDR1 is SNHLY and CDR2 FYNNEI. This CDR3 region has 14 residues. The ends lost 5 bases at V and 3 bases at J; junction bases unmatched: 3. This CDR3 is CASSKQGDNQPQHF. As DNA, the CDR3 is TGTGCCAGCAGTAAACAGGGGGACAATCAGCCCCAGCATTTT.